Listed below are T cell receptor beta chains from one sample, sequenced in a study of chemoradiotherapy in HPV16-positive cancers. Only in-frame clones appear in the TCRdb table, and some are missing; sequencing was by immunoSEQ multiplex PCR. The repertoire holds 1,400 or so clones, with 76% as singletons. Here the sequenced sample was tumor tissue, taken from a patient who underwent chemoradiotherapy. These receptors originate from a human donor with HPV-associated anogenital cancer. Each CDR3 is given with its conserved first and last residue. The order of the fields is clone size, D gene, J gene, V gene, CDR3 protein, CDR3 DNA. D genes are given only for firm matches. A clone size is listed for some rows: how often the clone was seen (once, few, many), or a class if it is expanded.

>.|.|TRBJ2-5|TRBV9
CASSVDGVQQETQYF
TGTGCCAGCAGCGTAGACGGGGTTCAGCAAGAGACCCAGTACTTC
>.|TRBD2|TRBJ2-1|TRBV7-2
CASSSTSGRLNEQFF
TGTGCCAGCAGCTCAACTAGCGGGAGGCTCAATGAGCAGTTCTTC
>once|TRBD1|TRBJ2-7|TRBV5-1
CASSIRQGAYEQYF
TGCGCCAGCAGCATTCGACAGGGGGCTTACGAGCAGTACTTC
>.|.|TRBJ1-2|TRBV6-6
CASRDTSNNYGYTF
TGTGCCAGCAGGGATACTTCGAATAACTATGGCTACACCTTC
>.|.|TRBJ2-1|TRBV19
CASSIYGTGYNEQFF
TGTGCCAGTAGTATATACGGGACTGGCTACAATGAGCAGTTCTTC
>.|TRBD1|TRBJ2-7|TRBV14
CASSQVPGTGLHEQYF
TGTGCCAGCAGCCAAGTTCCCGGGACAGGGCTTCACGAGCAGTACTTC
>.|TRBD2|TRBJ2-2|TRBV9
CASSLSGLAGAETGELFF
TGTGCCAGCAGCTTATCGGGACTAGCGGGAGCGGAGACCGGGGAGCTGTTTTTT
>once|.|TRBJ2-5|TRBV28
CASSLRDRGGETQYF
TGTGCCAGCAGTTTACGTGACAGAGGCGGGGAGACCCAGTACTTC
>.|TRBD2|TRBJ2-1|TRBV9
CASSAESGLAGNEQFF
TGTGCCAGCAGCGCGGAATCAGGACTAGCTGGTAATGAGCAGTTCTTC
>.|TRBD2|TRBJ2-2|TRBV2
CANQRGDGTGELFF
TGTGCCAACCAGCGGGGGGATGGCACCGGGGAGCTGTTTTTT
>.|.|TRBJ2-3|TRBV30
CAWSEGTLRGTQYF
TGTGCCTGGAGTGAGGGGACCCTTCGAGGAACGCAGTATTTT
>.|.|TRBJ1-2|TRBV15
CATSRDQTNYGYTF
TGTGCCACCAGCAGAGATCAGACTAACTATGGCTACACCTTC
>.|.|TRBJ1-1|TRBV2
CASSIAPGAITEAFF
TGTGCCAGCAGTATAGCTCCGGGGGCGATCACTGAAGCTTTCTTT